Listed here are 20 T cell receptor beta chains from one sample, sequenced in a study of T-cell memory formation after mild COVID-19. TCRdb ran MiXCR on the 5' RACE reads and lists one entry per CDR3 protein. The sample lists 560,000 or so distinct CDR3 sequences, 17% seen once, with around 7.8% in the top ten. Sequencing was done on a sample of PBMCs or a T cell subset sorted from them (not recorded which). These receptors all stem from an adult woman who had mild COVID-19 (a few samples of this study predate the infection). Cell type and time point are not known.

This clonotype showed up many times. CDR3 sequence: CASSTRGGTRFSNEQFF. The CDR3 DNA reads TGTGCCAGCAGCACCCGGGGCGGGACACGGTTTAGCAATGAGCAGTTCTTC. The V call is TRBV7-9, the J call TRBJ2-1, with D possibly called TRBD1 or TRBD2 (6 bases each). The CDR3 contains 17 residues. Trimming took off 5 bases at V and 6 bases at J, with 23 bases between the two ends. The germline CDR1 and CDR2 sequences are SEHNR and FQNEAQ (reference sequence). Filled out from reference TRBV7-9 and TRBJ2-1, the complete variable domain reads DTGVSQNPRHKITKRGQNVTFRCDPISEHNRLYWYRQTLGQGPEFLTYFQNEAQLEKSRLLSDRFSAERPKGSFSTLEIQRTEQGDSAMYLCASSTRGGTRFSNEQFFGPGTRLTVL.

This clonotype has more than one count but fewer than ten. This chain joins TRBV9 and TRBJ2-2; 9 bases map to TRBD2. Germline CDR1 is SGDLS and CDR2 is YYNGEE. CDR3 length equals 17 residues. The J segment lost 2 bases and the V segment lost 2 bases, leaving 7 bases of the junction unmatched. CDR3 region: CASSVVPGLANTGELFF. CDR3 sequence (DNA): TGTGCCAGCAGCGTCGTCCCGGGACTAGCAAACACCGGGGAGCTGTTTTTT.

The chain is built from TRBV27 and TRBJ2-5, with TRBD1 as a possible D gene (5 bases). Germline V CDR1 and CDR2: MNHEY, SMNVEV (reference sequence). The CDR3 runs to 15 residues. V lost 5 bases, J lost 4 bases, and 17 bases lay in between. The CDR3 DNA reads TGTGCCAGCAGTCCAGTGGGGCTAGTAGGAGAGACCCAGTACTTC. Encoded protein: CASSPVGLVGETQYF.

The chain carries TRBV19 and TRBJ1-5; TRBD1 agrees at 11 bases. The CDR3 covers 16 residues. V was pared by 7 bases and J by 5 bases, with 10 bases of the junction left unmatched. Germline V CDR1 and CDR2: LNHDA, SQIVND (reference sequence). The CDR3 nucleotides are TGTGCCAGTACGGTCCTATGGGGACAGGGGGATCAGCCCCAGCATTTT. This sequence encodes CASTVLWGQGDQPQHF.

This clonotype was seen only a few times. V gene TRBV6-2 or TRBV6-3 combines with J gene TRBJ1-5; D uncertain. This CDR3 spans 14 amino acids. In germline, CDR1 is MNHEY, CDR2 SVGEGT. V was shortened by 5 bases and J by 0 bases, with 8 bases between the two germline ends. The CDR3 sequence is CASSQFSSNQPQHF. The CDR3 bases are TGTGCCAGCAGTCAGTTCTCTAGCAATCAGCCCCAGCATTTT.

J is TRBJ2-5 and V is TRBV4-2; unclear D gene. Trimming cost V 1 base and J 4 bases, with 7 bases left between them. CDR3 size: 13 residues. Germline-derived CDR1 and CDR2 are LGHNA and YNFKEQ. The CDR3 DNA is TGTGCCAGCAGCCAAGGCAGAGTAGAGACCCAGTACTTC. Residues: CASSQGRVETQYF.

The table lists this clonotype with many counts. CDR3 nucleotide sequence: TGTGCCAGCAGCTGGGAACAGGCCCTCTACAATGAGCAGTTCTTC. This encodes CASSWEQALYNEQFF. The V and J genes are TRBV11-2 and TRBJ2-1, with a weak D call TRBD1 (5 bases). CDR1 and CDR2 (germline): SGHAT, FQNNGV. V lost 4 bases and J 3 bases, leaving 13 bases between the germline ends. CDR3 length equals 15 residues.

This clonotype has more than one count but fewer than ten. This chain links TRBV7-9 with TRBJ2-3; D is unresolved. Germline V gene sequence: CDR1 SEHNR, CDR2 FQNEAQ (reference sequence). The CDR3 spans 14 residues. V was clipped by 5 bases and J by 3 bases, with 12 bases between them. The CDR3 region is CASSPDDRTDTQYF. The CDR3 DNA reads TGTGCCAGCAGCCCGGACGATAGGACAGATACGCAGTATTTT.

The chain uses TRBV19 and TRBJ1-5; TRBD1 is a possible D gene (5 bases). The germline V gene has CDR1 LNHDA and CDR2 SQIVND (reference sequence). The CDR3 contains 18 residues. Trimming cost V 1 base and J 2 bases, with 18 bases left between them. For the CDR3, the DNA is TGTGCCAGTAGTATAGGCTATGGGGTCAGGGAAGGCAATCAGCCCCAGCATTTT. It is translated as CASSIGYGVREGNQPQHF.

This clonotype was observed a handful of times. The V and J genes are TRBV6-2 or TRBV6-3 and TRBJ2-5; unclear D gene. Germline lookup yields CDR1 MNHEY and CDR2 SVGEGT. This CDR3 region has 12 residues. V dropped 2 bases and J dropped 5 bases, with 6 bases sitting between them. CDR3 sequence reads: CASSYLVETQYF. CDR3 DNA: TGTGCCAGCAGTTACCTGGTCGAGACCCAGTACTTC.

V usage is TRBV5-5 and J usage is TRBJ1-5, with D possibly matching TRBD1 (5 bases). The CDR3 length is 15 residues. The V end was cut by 2 bases, the J end by 2 bases, with 11 bases between. CDR1 and CDR2 (germline): SGHKS, YYEKEE (reference sequence). The CDR3, as DNA: TGTGCCAGCAGCTTATTATGGGGGGGCAATCAGCCCCAGCATTTT. It encodes CASSLLWGGNQPQHF.

This clonotype was seen many times. This chain joins TRBV23-1 and TRBJ2-2; D is possibly TRBD1 or TRBD2 (5 bases each). TRBV23-1 is given ORF status, its function remaining uncertain. V was trimmed by 0 bases and J by 7 bases, leaving 15 bases between them. The CDR3 consists of 16 residues. The CDR3 here is CASSQSFRGGGGELFF. Written as DNA, the CDR3 is TGCGCCAGCAGTCAATCGTTCCGGGGCGGTGGCGGGGAGCTGTTTTTT.

This clonotype has just a few counts. The chain employs TRBV7-2 and TRBJ1-5; 8 bases match TRBD1. The CDR3 runs 14 residues. Trimming took 4 bases from V and 9 from J; bases not matched to a gene: 8. Germline V gives CDR1 SGHTA, CDR2 FQGNSA. The CDR3: CASSSPGQGWPQHF. The DNA for the CDR3 is TGTGCCAGCAGCTCGCCCGGACAGGGTTGGCCCCAGCATTTT.

The chain carries TRBV20-1 and TRBJ2-1, with TRBD2 matching over 9 bases. CDR1 and CDR2 (germline): DFQATT, SNEGSKA (reference sequence). The CDR3 length is 15 residues. V was pared by 6 bases and J by 4 bases, with 10 bases of the junction left unmatched. The chain's CDR3 is CSAPGGSGGYNEQFF. Written as DNA, the CDR3 is TGCAGTGCCCCCGGAGGTAGCGGGGGTTACAATGAGCAGTTCTTC.

The genes are TRBV11-2 and TRBJ2-4, with D possibly TRBD1 on 8 matching bases. Per germline, CDR1 SGHAT and CDR2 FQNNGV. This CDR3 has 14 amino acids. The germline V and J ends were trimmed by 6 bases and 5 bases, with 14 bases remaining between them. CDR3 loop: CASSVQGGENIQYF. The CDR3 DNA reads as TGTGCCAGCAGTGTACAGGGGGGGGAAAACATTCAGTACTTC.

The chain uses TRBV27 and TRBJ1-5, with a possible D match to TRBD1 (5 bases). This CDR3 contains 14 residues. Trimming removed 6 bases at V and 2 bases at J, with 11 bases between. The germline V gene encodes CDR1 MNHEY and CDR2 SMNVEV (reference sequence). The CDR3: CASREVGGNQPQHF. CDR3 nucleotide sequence: TGTGCCAGCAGGGAGGTGGGGGGCAATCAGCCCCAGCATTTT.

There are a few counts of this clonotype. The CDR3 DNA follows: TGTGCCAGCAGTTTACAGCGGGGGCGACACAATGAGCAGTTCTTC. Translated, it gives CASSLQRGRHNEQFF. The J gene is TRBJ2-1, the V gene TRBV12-3 or TRBV12-4, with 8 bases fitting TRBD2. This CDR3 is 15 amino acids long. Trimming at V came to 2 bases and at J to 5 bases, leaving 5 bases not matched to a gene.

At least ten counts were recorded for this clonotype. The genes are TRBV12-3 or TRBV12-4 and TRBJ1-3; D remains unclear. The CDR3 runs 12 residues. V was pared by 2 bases and J by 4 bases, with 3 bases between. The CDR3 region has the DNA TGTGCCAGCAGTTTACGGGGAAACACCATATATTTT. This encodes CASSLRGNTIYF.

The chain carries TRBV7-9 and TRBJ2-5, with 7 positions matching TRBD2. The length of the CDR3 is 14 residues. V shed 4 bases, J shed 5 bases, and the junction held 7 bases outside the gene matches. Looked up from germline, CDR1 is SEHNR and CDR2 is FQNEAQ (reference sequence). For the CDR3, the DNA is TGTGCCAGCAGCTCCAAGCGGGACGGGGAGACCCAGTACTTC. Translated: CASSSKRDGETQYF.

This clonotype was found once. The chain couples TRBV3-1 to TRBJ2-2; TRBD1 might be the D (5 bases). CDR1 is LGHDT and CDR2 is YNNKEL in the germline V gene (reference sequence). V shed 1 base and J shed 9 bases, with 18 bases lying between them. CDR3 length: 16 amino acids. CDR3 amino acids: CASSQGGREAQWELFF. The CDR3 bases are TGTGCCAGCAGCCAAGGGGGCAGGGAAGCTCAGTGGGAGCTGTTTTTT.